A single sample is the source of the 10 T cell receptor beta chains below, sequenced in a study of shared clonotypes between healthy human individuals (dated by TCRdb to the early 2020s). The library was produced with the immunoSEQ multiplex PCR assay. Drawn from immuneACCESS, this table holds only the in-frame rearrangements with V and J called that TCRdb kept. Clones are partly lost; checked studies trace under half to an unresolved V gene and leave the rest unexplained. This sample is represented by about 1,900,000 clones; about 95% of them were singletons. Roughly 1% of the sample rests with the top ten. CD8 naive samples were obtained by positive selection for CCR7 among CD45RO-negative cells, yielding a CD45RA+CCR7+ population from which TemRA cells were excluded. The sequenced sample consisted of naive CD8+ T cells sorted from blood. The intended sense of this specimen's cell subset or site label: CD45RA+CCR7+. The receptors originated from a man between 18 and 35 years old in good health.

The CDR3 DNA sequence: TGTGCCAGCAGAGGTCCGGAATGGACAGGGGGCCTTGGACAGCCCCAGCATTTT. This translates into CASRGPEWTGGLGQPQHF. V usage is TRBV2 and J usage is TRBJ1-5; 11 nucleotides line up with TRBD1. Germline V gives CDR1 SNHLY, CDR2 FYNNEI. The trim removed 6 bases at V and 7 bases at J, leaving 17 bases unmatched. CDR3 length: 18 residues.

The rearrangement joins TRBV29-1 to TRBJ2-5; 11 nucleotides line up with TRBD2. The germline V gene encodes CDR1 SQVTM and CDR2 ANQGSEA. The ends lost 3 bases at V and 1 base at J; junction bases unmatched: 1. The CDR3 totals 14 residues. In DNA, the CDR3 is TGCAGCGTTGATGGGACTAGCGGCCAAGAGACCCAGTACTTC. It is translated as CSVDGTSGQETQYF.

This CDR3 is CASTSNSGGAAGEQFF. The CDR3 bases are TGCGCCAGCACCTCCAATAGCGGGGGGGCCGCTGGGGAGCAGTTCTTC. The chain has TRBV10-2 and TRBJ2-1, with 11 bases identical to TRBD2. After removal of 7 bases from V and 10 bases from J, the junction contained 15 bases not matched to a gene. From germline, CDR1 is WSHSY and CDR2 SAAADI. CDR3 length: 16 residues.

As concerns this clone: This same CDR3 is encoded by further DNA sequences in the sample. The chain has TRBV15 and TRBJ2-7; the D gene is possibly TRBD2 (5 bases). The CDR3 sequence is 15 residues long. V was shortened by 0 bases and J by 0 bases, with 9 bases between the two germline ends. The germline gives CDR1 LNHNV, CDR2 YYDKDF (reference sequence). The CDR3, as DNA: TGTGCCACCAGCAGAGATCCCGAGGGCTCCTACGAGCAGTACTTC. It encodes CATSRDPEGSYEQYF.

For the CDR3, the DNA is TGTGCCAGCAGGGGACAGGCGAGCTCCTACGAGCAGTACTTC. Translating it yields CASRGQASSYEQYF. V and J are TRBV6-1 and TRBJ2-7; 8 bases map to TRBD1. CDR1 MNHNS and CDR2 SASEGT come from the germline V gene. CDR3 size: 14 residues. V gave up 6 bases and J gave up 0 bases; unmatched junction bases: 4.

The CDR3 sequence: CASSSPRLAGVAVEQFF. CDR3 in DNA: TGTGCCAGCAGCTCACCGCGACTAGCGGGCGTGGCCGTTGAGCAGTTCTTC. The V call is TRBV7-9, the J call TRBJ2-1; 10 positions match TRBD2. The CDR3 totals 17 residues. CDR1 is SEHNR and CDR2 is FQNEAQ in the germline V gene (reference sequence). V shed 4 bases and J 9 bases; nucleotides not matched to a gene: 15.

This chain links TRBV7-9 with TRBJ2-7, with 12 bases lining up with TRBD1. Losses at the gene ends were 5 bases for V and 3 bases for J; bases not matched to a gene: 8. CDR1 is SEHNR and CDR2 is FQNEAQ in the germline V gene (reference sequence). The CDR3 length is 16 residues. The CDR3 region is CASSAGTGGPDYEQYF. CDR3 DNA: TGTGCCAGCAGCGCCGGGACAGGGGGCCCAGACTACGAGCAGTACTTC.

The chain uses TRBV6-1 and TRBJ2-5; D is possibly TRBD1 (6 bases). CDR1 is MNHNS, CDR2 SASEGT, per germline. V lost 2 bases, J lost 0 bases, and 13 bases lay in between. The CDR3 has 16 residues. CDR3 protein: CASSEWVGGNQETQYF. The DNA of the CDR3 is TGTGCCAGCAGTGAATGGGTTGGGGGCAACCAAGAGACCCAGTACTTC.

This chain uses TRBV4-1 with TRBJ2-1; 10 bases are shared with TRBD1. V lost 5 bases to trimming and J lost 8 bases; unmatched junction nucleotides: 12. Germline V gives CDR1 MGHRA, CDR2 YSYEKL. The CDR3 sequence is 16 residues long. The CDR3 protein is CASSNQPGQGNHEQFF. CDR3 nucleotide sequence: TGCGCCAGCAGCAATCAACCGGGACAGGGGAATCATGAGCAGTTCTTC.

The chain joins TRBV9 to TRBJ1-6; D gene ambiguous. Germline V gives CDR1 SGDLS, CDR2 YYNGEE. The CDR3 is made up of 15 amino acids. V was clipped by 0 bases and J by 10 bases, with 14 bases between them. The CDR3 nucleotides are TGTGCCAGCAGCGTAGAGGGCACTCCTAACTCACCCCTCCACTTT. Translation gives CASSVEGTPNSPLHF. Full variable domain (rest looked up from reference TRBV9 and TRBJ1-6): DSGVTQTPKHLITATGQRVTLRCSPRSGDLSVYWYQQSLDQGLQFLIQYYNGEERAKGNILERFSAQQFPDLHSELNLSSLELGDSALYFCASSVEGTPNSPLHFGNGTRLTVT.